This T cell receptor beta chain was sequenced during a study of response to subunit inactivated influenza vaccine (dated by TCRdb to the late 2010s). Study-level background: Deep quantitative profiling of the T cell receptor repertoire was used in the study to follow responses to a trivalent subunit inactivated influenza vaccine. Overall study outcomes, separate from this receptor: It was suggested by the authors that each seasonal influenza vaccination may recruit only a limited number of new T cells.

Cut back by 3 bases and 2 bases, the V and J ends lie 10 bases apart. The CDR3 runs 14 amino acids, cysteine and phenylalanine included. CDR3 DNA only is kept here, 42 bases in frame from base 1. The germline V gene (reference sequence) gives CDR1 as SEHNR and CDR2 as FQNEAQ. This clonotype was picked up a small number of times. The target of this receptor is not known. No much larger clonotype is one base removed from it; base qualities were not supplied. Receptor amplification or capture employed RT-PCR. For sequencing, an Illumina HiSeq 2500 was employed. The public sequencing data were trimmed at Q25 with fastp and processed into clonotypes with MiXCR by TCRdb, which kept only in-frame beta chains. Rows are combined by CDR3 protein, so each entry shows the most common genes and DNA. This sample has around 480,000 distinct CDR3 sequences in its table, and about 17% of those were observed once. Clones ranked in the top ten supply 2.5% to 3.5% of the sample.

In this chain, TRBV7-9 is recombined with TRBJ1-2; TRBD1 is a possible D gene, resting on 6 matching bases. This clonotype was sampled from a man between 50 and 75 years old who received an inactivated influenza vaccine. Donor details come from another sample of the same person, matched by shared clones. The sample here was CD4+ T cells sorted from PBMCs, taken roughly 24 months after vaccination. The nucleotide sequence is TGTGCCAGCAGCTTCGGACAGACAAACTATGGCTACACCTTC. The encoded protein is CASSFGQTNYGYTF.